A single sample is the source of the 19 T cell receptor beta chains below, sequenced in a study of shared clonotypes between healthy human individuals. The data were produced by immunoSEQ multiplex PCR, yet TCRdb's version contains in-frame clones alone and is incomplete. The sample consists of 1 million to 1.3 million clones, around 82% of them appearing once. The sample comprised memory CD4+ T cells from PBMCs. Subset denoted: CD45RA-negative fraction. The receptors stem from a man aged 18 to 30 in good health. Some clones in this sample may be carry-over from other donors' samples.

A note on this clone: Within the sample, other DNA sequences also encode this same CDR3. The J gene is TRBJ1-1, the V gene TRBV5-1; D remains unclear. This CDR3 comprises 11 residues. Germline lookup yields CDR1 SGHRS and CDR2 YFSETQ. The ends were cut back, 4 bases at V and 6 bases at J, with 7 bases in the middle. The CDR3 DNA reads as TGCGCCAGCAGCCTCGGGCCTGAAGCTTTCTTT. This translates into CASSLGPEAFF.

V usage is TRBV6-1 and J usage is TRBJ2-7; 8 bases fit TRBD1. V dropped 4 bases and J dropped 0; count of bases not matched to a gene: 5. Per germline, CDR1 MNHNS and CDR2 SASEGT. This CDR3 comprises 15 residues. CDR3 loop: CASSGPDRASYEQYF. Here the CDR3 DNA reads TGTGCCAGCAGTGGACCGGACAGGGCCTCCTACGAGCAGTACTTC.

The rearrangement joins TRBV21-1 to TRBJ2-1; the DNA was not compared with TRBD2, the D call given in the table. TRBV21-1 is annotated as a pseudogene. CDR3 size: 12 residues. The DNA of the CDR3 is TGTGCCAGCAGCAAGACTATAAATGAGCAGTTCTTC. This codes for CASSKTINEQFF.

The chain links TRBV19 to TRBJ2-5; tentatively, D is TRBD2 (6 bases). CDR1 LNHDA and CDR2 SQIVND come from the germline V gene (reference sequence). CDR3 length: 13 amino acids. Trimming removed 3 bases at V and 4 bases at J, with 9 bases between. This CDR3 reads CASSIVGLETQYF. CDR3 in DNA: TGTGCCAGTAGTATCGTGGGACTAGAGACCCAGTACTTC.

V usage is TRBV4-3 and J usage is TRBJ1-2, with 10 bases aligning to TRBD1. Trimming at V came to 2 bases and at J to 8 bases, leaving 11 bases not matched to a gene. The CDR3 has 16 amino acids. The germline gives CDR1 LGHNA, CDR2 YSLEER. CDR3: CASSQPGTGVLGGYTF. The DNA of the CDR3 is TGCGCCAGCAGCCAACCCGGGACAGGGGTGTTGGGAGGCTACACCTTC.

CDR3 nucleotides: TGTGCCAGCAGTTCGAGACAGGGAGCGGCTTTCTTT. This encodes CASSSRQGAAFF. The genes are TRBV28 and TRBJ1-1, with 7 positions matching TRBD1. Germline V gives CDR1 MDHEN, CDR2 SYDVKM. The length of the CDR3 is 12 residues. With 4 bases clipped from V and 11 bases from J, the junction kept 7 bases outside the gene matches.

This clone was recorded at least ten times. The chain uses TRBV25-1 and TRBJ2-1; D is uncertain. Trimming took 6 bases from V and 4 from J, leaving 13 bases between them. CDR1 is MGHDK, CDR2 SYGVNS, per germline. The CDR3 is 14 residues long. CDR3 region: CASSAIGGYNEQFF. The CDR3 nucleotides are TGTGCCAGCAGCGCCATCGGTGGGTACAATGAGCAGTTCTTC.

This clone appeared a single time. The V gene is TRBV5-1, the J gene TRBJ2-5; TRBD1 aligns across 12 bases. This CDR3 is built from 16 residues. The ends lost 4 bases at V and 3 bases at J; junction bases unmatched: 7. The germline CDR1 and CDR2 sequences are SGHRS and YFSETQ. CDR3 nucleotide sequence: TGCGCCAGCAGCACGGGACAGGGGGCCTTAGAAGAGACCCAGTACTTC. This codes for CASSTGQGALEETQYF. Using reference TRBV5-1 and TRBJ2-5 for the parts outside the CDR3, the full variable domain is KAGVTQTPRYLIKTRGQQVTLSCSPISGHRSVSWYQQTPGQGLQFLFEYFSETQRNKGNFPGRFSGRQFSNSRSEMNVSTLELGDSALYLCASSTGQGALEETQYFGPGTRLLVL.

With regard to this clone: In the same sample, other DNA sequences code for this CDR3. The V call is TRBV27, the J call TRBJ1-1; D gene unclear. CDR3 length: 14 residues. The germline gives CDR1 MNHEY, CDR2 SMNVEV (reference sequence). Deletions cut 0 bases from V and 0 bases from J, with 5 bases between. CDR3 in amino acids: CASSLSALNTEAFF. The CDR3 DNA follows: TGTGCCAGCAGTTTATCAGCTTTGAACACTGAAGCTTTCTTT.

This chain connects TRBV19 to TRBJ1-1, with TRBD1 identical over 7 bases. The CDR3 loop spans 18 amino acids. CDR1 and CDR2 from the germline V gene are LNHDA and SQIVND (reference sequence). With V trimmed by 5 bases and J by 5 bases, 20 bases remained unmatched. In nucleotides, the CDR3 is TGTGCCAGTAGTGGACTATGGACAGGCCGTTCGTGGGGGACTGAAGCTTTCTTT. It translates to CASSGLWTGRSWGTEAFF.

Note on this clone: The sample holds other DNA sequences that translate to the same CDR3. The V and J genes are TRBV2 and TRBJ1-2; D uncertain. This CDR3 is built from 11 residues. From germline, CDR1 is SNHLY and CDR2 FYNNEI. The germline V and J ends were trimmed by 0 bases and 7 bases, with 3 bases remaining between them. For the CDR3, the DNA is TGTGCCAGCAGTGAAGCCGGTGGCTACACCTTC. Protein: CASSEAGGYTF.

This chain links TRBV14 with TRBJ2-2; D is possibly TRBD2 (5 bases). From germline, CDR1 is SGHDN and CDR2 FVKESK. This CDR3 comprises 20 residues. V was clipped by 1 base and J by 6 bases, with 27 bases between them. This chain's CDR3 is CASSQAEDQDSRPGPGELFF. CDR3 DNA sequence: TGTGCCAGCAGCCAAGCCGAAGACCAGGACTCCCGGCCTGGCCCCGGGGAGCTGTTTTTT.

The chain recombines TRBV7-2 with TRBJ2-5; D is possibly TRBD2 (5 bases). The CDR3 is 13 amino acids. CDR1 SGHTA and CDR2 FQGNSA come from the germline V gene. V was shortened by 2 bases and J by 7 bases, with 11 bases between the two germline ends. Written as DNA, the CDR3 is TGTGCCAGCAGCTTACAGGAGGCTGGGACCCAGTACTTC. It codes for CASSLQEAGTQYF.

The chain joins TRBV9 to TRBJ2-1; perhaps TRBD1 as D (6 bases). The CDR3 runs to 16 residues. Trimming left V 2 bases short and J 5 bases short, with 17 bases between. Germline CDR1 reads SGDLS; CDR2 reads YYNGEE. The CDR3 spells CASSVSRTAADNEQFF. The CDR3 DNA reads as TGTGCCAGCAGCGTGTCCCGGACAGCAGCGGACAATGAGCAGTTCTTC.

Only one count was recorded for this clone. The rearrangement joins TRBV7-2 to TRBJ1-2; 9 positions agree with TRBD1. V lost 5 bases and J lost 4; bases outside the gene matches: 5. The CDR3 has 14 amino acids. The germline V gene has CDR1 SGHTA and CDR2 FQGNSA. CDR3: CASSLMGQGYGYTF. The DNA for the CDR3 is TGTGCCAGCAGCCTCATGGGACAGGGCTATGGCTACACCTTC.

This clone has only a few counts. The chain employs TRBV6-1 and TRBJ1-1, with D maybe TRBD1 (5 bases). The germline gives CDR1 MNHNS, CDR2 SASEGT. V was clipped by 7 bases and J by 0 bases, with 15 bases between them. The CDR3 sequence is 15 residues long. CDR3 coding DNA: TGTGCCAGCAACCCGGGGACCGCGATGAACACTGAAGCTTTCTTT. This gives the protein CASNPGTAMNTEAFF.

The chain combines TRBV18 with TRBJ1-5; the D is unclear. Between the trimmed V and J ends, which lost 2 bases and 6 bases, there was a span of 17 bases. CDR1 is KGHSH, CDR2 LQKENI, per germline. This CDR3 is built from 16 residues. The CDR3: CASSPSAGQRIQPQHF. CDR3 nucleotides: TGTGCCAGCTCACCATCCGCCGGGCAACGGATTCAGCCCCAGCATTTT. The complete variable domain, with remaining parts taken from reference TRBV18 and TRBJ1-5, reads NAGVMQNPRHLVRRRGQEARLRCSPMKGHSHVYWYRQLPEEGLKFMVYLQKENIIDESGMPKERFSAEFPKEGPSILRIQQVVRGDSAAYFCASSPSAGQRIQPQHFGDGTRLSIL.

This chain uses TRBV2 with TRBJ2-6; D uncertain. V dropped 9 bases and J dropped 0 bases, with 18 bases sitting between them. CDR1 SNHLY and CDR2 FYNNEI come from the germline V gene. This CDR3 contains 17 residues. CDR3 residues: CASSKSASNSGANVLTF. CDR3 DNA: TGTGCCAGTTCTAAGTCAGCCTCTAACTCTGGGGCCAACGTCCTGACTTTC.

The V gene is TRBV6-6, the J gene TRBJ2-2; D could derive from TRBD1 or TRBD2 (6 bases each). With 8 bases removed from V and 1 base from J, the gap between germline ends came to 17 bases. The length of the CDR3 is 16 residues. Per the germline V gene, CDR1 is MNHNY and CDR2 is SVGAGI (reference sequence). DNA of the CDR3: TGTGCCAGCCGCACCTGGGGGGCGGGGAACACCGGGGAGCTGTTTTTT. This codes for CASRTWGAGNTGELFF.